These T cell receptor beta chains were read from a single sample in a study of breast tumors, draining lymph nodes, adjacent tissues. Each CDR3 protein gets one entry after TCRdb re-called the multiplex PCR reads with MiXCR. The profile shows 130,000 or so distinct CDR3 sequences, about 20% of them singletons. The sample consisted of axillary lymph node tissue. These receptors were obtained from a female donor with breast cancer. Some clones in this sample may be carry-over from other donors' samples. The CDR3 runs from the conserved cysteine through the conserved F or W. A D gene is named only where the DNA matches it firmly. Size values are once, few and many counts, or a class for expanded clones, and some rows have none.

v_gene: TRBV9; j_gene: TRBJ2-1; len: 13; d_gene: .; abundance: many; CDR3aa: CASSVSGYNEQFF; CDR3nt: TGTGCCAGCAGCGTAAGCGGGTACAATGAGCAGTTCTTC
v_gene: TRBV12-3/TRBV12-4; j_gene: TRBJ1-2; len: 16; d_gene: .; abundance: many; CDR3aa: CASSLAADSSSYGYTF; CDR3nt: TGTGCCAGCAGTTTAGCGGCCGACAGCAGTTCGTATGGCTACACCTTC
v_gene: TRBV7-9; j_gene: TRBJ2-2; len: 16; d_gene: TRBD2; abundance: many; CDR3aa: CASSRGGLFATGELFF; CDR3nt: TGTGCCAGCAGCCGCGGGGGTCTATTTGCTACCGGGGAGCTGTTTTTT
v_gene: TRBV15; j_gene: TRBJ2-3; len: 14; d_gene: .; abundance: many; CDR3aa: CATSSWGRTDTQYF; CDR3nt: TGTGCCACCAGCAGCTGGGGTCGGACAGATACGCAGTATTTT
v_gene: TRBV4-1; j_gene: TRBJ2-2; len: 15; d_gene: .; abundance: many; CDR3aa: CASSPGTADTGELFF; CDR3nt: TGCGCCAGCAGTCCCGGGACTGCCGACACCGGGGAGCTGTTTTTT
v_gene: TRBV6-1; j_gene: TRBJ2-2; len: 20; d_gene: .; abundance: .; CDR3aa: CASSLKKPGVSPLNTGELFF; CDR3nt: TGTGCCAGCAGCCTCAAGAAGCCAGGGGTCTCCCCCTTAAACACCGGGGAGCTGTTTTTT
v_gene: TRBV27; j_gene: TRBJ1-6; len: 16; d_gene: .; abundance: many; CDR3aa: CASSLSNAGYNSPLHF; CDR3nt: TGTGCCAGCAGTTTATCGAATGCAGGCTATAATTCACCCCTCCACTTT
v_gene: TRBV20-1; j_gene: TRBJ1-2; len: 15; d_gene: TRBD1; abundance: .; CDR3aa: CSARTTRQGVEGYTF; CDR3nt: TGCAGTGCTAGAACGACCCGACAGGGGGTTGAGGGCTACACCTTC
v_gene: TRBV6-2/TRBV6-3; j_gene: TRBJ2-1; len: 11; d_gene: .; abundance: many; CDR3aa: CASSPQNEQFF; CDR3nt: TGTGCCAGCAGCCCGCAGAATGAGCAGTTCTTC
v_gene: TRBV27; j_gene: TRBJ2-3; len: 14; d_gene: .; abundance: .; CDR3aa: CASSIELAGGSRYF; CDR3nt: TGTGCCAGCAGTATAGAACTAGCAGGGGGTTCGCGGTATTTT
v_gene: TRBV30; j_gene: TRBJ2-2; len: 12; d_gene: .; abundance: many; CDR3aa: CAWKTPLGELFF; CDR3nt: TGTGCCTGGAAGACCCCGCTCGGGGAGCTGTTTTTT
v_gene: TRBV6-5; j_gene: TRBJ2-1; len: 15; d_gene: TRBD2; abundance: many; CDR3aa: CASGRASGSENEQFF; CDR3nt: TGTGCCAGCGGCAGAGCTAGCGGGAGTGAAAATGAGCAGTTCTTC
v_gene: TRBV3-1; j_gene: TRBJ2-7; len: 15; d_gene: TRBD1; abundance: .; CDR3aa: CASSQDWQGANEQYF; CDR3nt: TGTGCCAGCAGCCAAGATTGGCAGGGGGCGAACGAGCAGTACTTC
v_gene: TRBV28; j_gene: TRBJ2-4; len: 16; d_gene: TRBD2; abundance: .; CDR3aa: CASSLTSGRAKNIQYF; CDR3nt: TGTGCCAGCAGTTTGACTAGCGGGAGGGCCAAAAACATTCAGTACTTC
v_gene: TRBV5-1; j_gene: TRBJ1-3; len: 17; d_gene: .; abundance: few; CDR3aa: CASSLDPGKGSGNTIYF; CDR3nt: TGCGCCAGCAGCTTGGATCCGGGGAAGGGATCTGGAAACACCATATATTTT
v_gene: TRBV12-3/TRBV12-4; j_gene: TRBJ2-2; len: 12; d_gene: .; abundance: many; CDR3aa: CASRPTPGELFF; CDR3nt: TGTGCCAGCAGACCGACCCCCGGGGAGCTGTTTTTT
v_gene: TRBV19; j_gene: TRBJ2-1; len: 14; d_gene: TRBD1; abundance: many; CDR3aa: CASSLGTGVNEQFF; CDR3nt: TGTGCCAGTTCCCTGGGGACAGGGGTCAATGAGCAGTTCTTC
v_gene: TRBV15; j_gene: TRBJ2-5; len: 21; d_gene: TRBD2; abundance: many; CDR3aa: CATSRFPGTSGRAGGQETQYF; CDR3nt: TGTGCCACCAGCAGATTCCCCGGGACTAGCGGGAGGGCCGGGGGGCAAGAGACCCAGTACTTC
v_gene: TRBV3-1; j_gene: TRBJ2-3; len: 13; d_gene: TRBD1; abundance: many; CDR3aa: CASSSQGANTQYF; CDR3nt: TGTGCCAGCAGCTCACAGGGGGCGAATACGCAGTATTTT
v_gene: TRBV9; j_gene: TRBJ2-3; len: 16; d_gene: TRBD2; abundance: many; CDR3aa: CASSVAGGRSTDTQYF; CDR3nt: TGTGCCAGCAGCGTAGCCGGCGGGAGGTCCACAGATACGCAGTATTTT
v_gene: TRBV5-4; j_gene: TRBJ2-3; len: 15; d_gene: TRBD2; abundance: few; CDR3aa: CASSLGTSIGVTQYF; CDR3nt: TGTGCCAGCAGCTTAGGGACTAGTATCGGTGTTACGCAGTATTTT
v_gene: TRBV24-1; j_gene: TRBJ2-1; len: 14; d_gene: .; abundance: many; CDR3aa: CATSDTASYNEQFF; CDR3nt: TGTGCCACCAGTGATACGGCCAGCTACAATGAGCAGTTCTTC
v_gene: TRBV7-9; j_gene: TRBJ2-5; len: 18; d_gene: .; abundance: .; CDR3aa: CASSLATRRPGKGETQYF; CDR3nt: TGTGCCAGCAGCTTAGCCACCCGCCGGCCCGGAAAAGGGGAGACCCAGTACTTC
v_gene: TRBV4-1; j_gene: TRBJ2-3; len: 16; d_gene: TRBD2; abundance: many; CDR3aa: CASSQEEGGRTDTQYF; CDR3nt: TGCGCCAGCAGCCAAGAAGAGGGCGGGAGGACAGATACGCAGTATTTT
v_gene: TRBV20-1; j_gene: TRBJ2-7; len: 15; d_gene: TRBD2; abundance: many; CDR3aa: CSATPIGAGVYEQYF; CDR3nt: TGCAGTGCTACCCCGATAGGGGCGGGAGTCTACGAGCAGTACTTC
v_gene: TRBV9; j_gene: TRBJ2-3; len: 15; d_gene: .; abundance: many; CDR3aa: CASSEGQPKADTQYF; CDR3nt: TGTGCCAGCAGCGAGGGACAACCCAAGGCCGATACGCAGTATTTT
v_gene: TRBV7-2; j_gene: TRBJ2-5; len: 15; d_gene: TRBD2; abundance: .; CDR3aa: CASSSGLAGGETQYF; CDR3nt: TGTGCCAGCAGCTCGGGACTAGCGGGAGGCGAGACCCAGTACTTC
v_gene: TRBV19; j_gene: TRBJ2-2; len: 15; d_gene: .; abundance: many; CDR3aa: CASSMMGGGTGELFF; CDR3nt: TGTGCCAGTAGTATGATGGGAGGGGGAACCGGGGAGCTGTTTTTT
v_gene: TRBV20-1; j_gene: TRBJ2-3; len: 13; d_gene: .; abundance: many; CDR3aa: CSAGRGGTDTQYF; CDR3nt: TGCAGTGCCGGGCGAGGGGGGACAGATACGCAGTATTTT
v_gene: TRBV20-1; j_gene: TRBJ2-7; len: 16; d_gene: TRBD2; abundance: .; CDR3aa: CSARERTSGSNDEQYF; CDR3nt: TGCAGTGCTAGAGAAAGGACTAGCGGGAGTAACGACGAGCAGTACTTC
v_gene: TRBV6-5; j_gene: TRBJ2-7; len: 15; d_gene: .; abundance: many; CDR3aa: CASSYSQGSVYEQYF; CDR3nt: TGTGCCAGCAGTTACTCGCAGGGGTCAGTCTACGAGCAGTACTTC
v_gene: TRBV20-1; j_gene: TRBJ2-1; len: 13; d_gene: .; abundance: .; CDR3aa: CGAKGGRFNEQFF; CDR3nt: TGCGGTGCTAAAGGTGGTAGATTCAATGAGCAGTTCTTC
v_gene: TRBV19; j_gene: TRBJ1-2; len: 14; d_gene: .; abundance: few; CDR3aa: CASSTQPLSGGYTF; CDR3nt: TGTGCCAGTTCCACACAACCTCTATCAGGCGGCTACACCTTC
v_gene: TRBV7-2; j_gene: TRBJ1-5; len: 14; d_gene: .; abundance: many; CDR3aa: CASSLVSVNQPQHF; CDR3nt: TGTGCCAGCAGCTTAGTGTCGGTCAATCAGCCCCAGCATTTT
v_gene: TRBV12-3/TRBV12-4; j_gene: TRBJ2-2; len: 15; d_gene: .; abundance: many; CDR3aa: CASSGWGAGTGELFF; CDR3nt: TGTGCCAGCAGTGGTTGGGGGGCAGGCACCGGGGAGCTGTTTTTT
v_gene: TRBV27; j_gene: TRBJ2-2; len: 16; d_gene: .; abundance: .; CDR3aa: CASSLSKLSETGELFF; CDR3nt: TGTGCCAGCAGTTTATCCAAATTGAGTGAGACCGGGGAGCTGTTTTTT
v_gene: TRBV19; j_gene: TRBJ2-3; len: 13; d_gene: .; abundance: many; CDR3aa: CASSSEGRGTQYF; CDR3nt: TGTGCCAGTAGTAGTGAGGGGCGCGGTACGCAGTATTTT
v_gene: TRBV28; j_gene: TRBJ2-5; len: 14; d_gene: .; abundance: few; CDR3aa: CASSLLWGQETQYF; CDR3nt: TGTGCCAGCAGTTTACTCTGGGGGCAGGAGACCCAGTACTTC
v_gene: TRBV30; j_gene: TRBJ2-3; len: 15; d_gene: TRBD2; abundance: many; CDR3aa: CAWMRLAGAADTQYF; CDR3nt: TGTGCCTGGATGCGACTAGCGGGAGCCGCAGATACGCAGTATTTT
v_gene: TRBV7-8; j_gene: TRBJ1-6; len: 14; d_gene: .; abundance: many; CDR3aa: CASRSGVNNSPLHF; CDR3nt: TGTGCCAGCAGGTCAGGGGTCAATAATTCACCCCTCCACTTT
v_gene: TRBV7-2; j_gene: TRBJ2-1; len: 14; d_gene: .; abundance: many; CDR3aa: CASSFPGPGNEQFF; CDR3nt: TGTGCCAGCAGCTTCCCGGGCCCAGGCAATGAGCAGTTCTTC
v_gene: TRBV3-1; j_gene: TRBJ2-2; len: 13; d_gene: TRBD1; abundance: many; CDR3aa: CASSRQGHGELFF; CDR3nt: TGTGCCAGCAGCCGACAGGGGCACGGGGAGCTGTTTTTT
v_gene: TRBV7-2; j_gene: TRBJ2-7; len: 13; d_gene: .; abundance: many; CDR3aa: CASSPRVAGEQYF; CDR3nt: TGTGCCAGCAGCCCCCGGGTTGCGGGTGAGCAGTACTTC
v_gene: TRBV9; j_gene: TRBJ1-1; len: 15; d_gene: .; abundance: .; CDR3aa: CASSVEGRGVTEAFF; CDR3nt: TGTGCCAGCAGCGTAGAGGGACGGGGGGTCACTGAAGCTTTCTTT
v_gene: TRBV7-3; j_gene: TRBJ2-5; len: 15; d_gene: TRBD2; abundance: many; CDR3aa: CASSFKREEQETQYF; CDR3nt: TGTGCCAGCAGCTTCAAGCGGGAGGAGCAAGAGACCCAGTACTTC
v_gene: TRBV7-9; j_gene: TRBJ1-2; len: 12; d_gene: .; abundance: many; CDR3aa: CASSLGGYGYTF; CDR3nt: TGTGCCAGCAGCTTAGGGGGTTATGGCTACACCTTC
v_gene: TRBV24-1; j_gene: TRBJ2-1; len: 16; d_gene: .; abundance: .; CDR3aa: CDTSDPTEPFGNEQFF; CDR3nt: TGTGACACCAGTGACCCGACAGAGCCTTTCGGCAATGAGCAGTTCTTC
v_gene: TRBV27; j_gene: TRBJ1-2; len: 15; d_gene: TRBD1; abundance: few; CDR3aa: CASSLKTGGDYGYTF; CDR3nt: TGTGCCAGCAGTTTAAAGACAGGGGGTGACTATGGCTACACCTTC
v_gene: TRBV19; j_gene: TRBJ2-3; len: 13; d_gene: .; abundance: many; CDR3aa: CASSIPQTDTQYF; CDR3nt: TGTGCCAGTAGTATACCGCAAACAGATACGCAGTATTTT